This passage covers 31 T cell receptor beta chains from one sample sequenced in a study of T cells after yellow fever vaccination. TCRdb called the 5' RACE reads again in MiXCR, with one record for every CDR3 protein. The sample lists 450,000 to 550,000 distinct CDR3 sequences, 21% occurring once. Sequences were derived from PBMCs, sampled more than 20 days after the first yellow fever vaccination. The receptors here all came from a man younger than 30 who received the YFV17D yellow fever vaccine.

The V and J genes are TRBV10-3 and TRBJ2-6, with no clear D. Germline V CDR1 and CDR2: ENHRY, SYGVKD. Trimming took 3 bases from V and 4 from J, leaving 13 bases between them. The length of the CDR3 is 16 residues. The CDR3 region is CAISDPIRSGANVLTF. DNA of the CDR3: TGTGCCATCAGTGACCCGATCCGGTCCGGGGCCAACGTCCTGACTTTC.

This chain joins TRBV7-6 and TRBJ1-2, with D unresolved. CDR3 length: 14 residues. Trimming pared 1 base from V and 7 bases from J, leaving 13 bases between. CDR1 SGHVS and CDR2 FNYEAQ come from the germline V gene. The CDR3 DNA reads TGTGCCAGCAGCTTAGTTGTGACGGAGAGTGGCTACACCTTC. Translation: CASSLVVTESGYTF.

Concerning this clonotype: One end of the junction fails to match germline, which may point to a read error. This rearrangement joins TRBV6-4 to TRBJ2-1; D not resolved. Germline CDR1 reads MRHNA; CDR2 reads SNTAGT. The CDR3 is made up of 14 amino acids. The CDR3 DNA follows: TGTGCCAGCGTCTTTTCCGGGCCCTCAGCGTTGGAGCTCTTC. It yields the protein CASVFSGPSALELF.

In its sample, this clonotype was seen a few times. The chain joins TRBV4-1 to TRBJ2-7; the match to TRBD1 covers 10 bases. Trimming cost V 3 bases and J 3 bases; bases outside gene matches: 5. The germline V gene has CDR1 MGHRA and CDR2 YSYEKL. The CDR3 has 15 residues. The CDR3 DNA reads TGCGCCAGCAGCCAGGTCGGACAGGGGGTCTACGAGCAGTACTTC. Its translation: CASSQVGQGVYEQYF.

The V call is TRBV5-5, the J call TRBJ2-3; 7 bases align to TRBD1. Germline CDR1 and CDR2: SGHKS and YYEKEE (reference sequence). CDR3 length: 15 residues. J was trimmed by 2 bases and V by 3 bases; bases with no gene match: 6. CDR3 bases: TGTGCCAGCAGCTGGACAGGAGACCTCACAGATACGCAGTATTTT. Its protein product is CASSWTGDLTDTQYF.

The rearrangement uses TRBV20-1 and TRBJ2-1; D call uncertain. Between the trimmed V and J ends, which lost 3 bases and 6 bases, there was a span of 12 bases. The germline gives CDR1 DFQATT, CDR2 SNEGSKA (reference sequence). This CDR3 spans 13 amino acids. The CDR3 bases are TGCAGTGCTAGCGGGCGGCGGTTCAATGAGCAGTTCTTC. Its translation is CSASGRRFNEQFF.

A single count supports this clonotype. The rearrangement uses TRBV3-1 and TRBJ1-2, with 7 bases lining up with TRBD1. Trimming cost V 0 bases and J 6 bases; bases outside gene matches: 13. The length of the CDR3 is 17 residues. From germline, CDR1 is LGHDT and CDR2 YNNKEL (reference sequence). The CDR3 sequence: CASSQEGGDSSNHGYTF. CDR3 DNA: TGTGCCAGCAGCCAAGAGGGAGGGGACAGCTCAAATCATGGCTACACCTTC. The full variable domain, its missing parts supplied by reference TRBV3-1 and TRBJ1-2, is DTAVSQTPKYLVTQMGNDKSIKCEQNLGHDTMYWYKQDSKKFLKIMFSYNNKELIINETVPNRFSPKSPDKAHLNLHINSLELGDSAVYFCASSQEGGDSSNHGYTFGSGTRLTVV.

In its sample, this clonotype was seen a few times. The chain has TRBV20-1 and TRBJ2-2; TRBD2 matches 7 bases. CDR3 size: 17 residues. Germline lookup yields CDR1 DFQATT and CDR2 SNEGSKA (reference sequence). The junction had 11 bases not matched to a gene; V was cut back by 0 bases and J by 4 bases. The CDR3 DNA sequence: TGCAGTGCTAGAGATCTTTTCAGGCGGGGGTCCACCGGGGAGCTGTTTTTT. This translates into CSARDLFRRGSTGELFF.

The CDR3, as DNA: TGTGCCATCAGTGGTGACAGGGACTTGAACACTGAAGCTTTCTTT. It translates to CAISGDRDLNTEAFF. V usage is TRBV10-3 and J usage is TRBJ1-1; the match to TRBD1 covers 7 bases. This CDR3 spans 15 amino acids. With 4 bases clipped from V and 0 bases from J, the junction kept 5 bases outside the gene matches. Germline values: CDR1 ENHRY, CDR2 SYGVKD.

This clonotype was seen more than once but under ten times. V and J are TRBV12-3 or TRBV12-4 and TRBJ2-2, with D possibly being TRBD2 (6 bases). V gave up 7 bases and J gave up 0 bases, with 12 bases separating them. The CDR3 spans 15 residues. CDR3 sequence reads: CASTWGDANTGELFF. Written as DNA, the CDR3 is TGTGCCAGCACCTGGGGGGACGCGAACACCGGGGAGCTGTTTTTT.

This clonotype turned up a few times. The V and J genes are TRBV6-1 and TRBJ2-3; a weak D match, TRBD2 (6 bases). Germline values: CDR1 MNHNS, CDR2 SASEGT. The germline V and J ends were trimmed by 9 bases and 13 bases, with 26 bases remaining between them. This CDR3 region has 14 residues. This CDR3 reads CASTTGTHAAAKYF. The CDR3 DNA sequence: TGTGCCAGTACAACTGGGACTCATGCTGCTGCTAAGTATTTT.

The V call is TRBV7-9, the J call TRBJ2-7; the match to TRBD1 covers 9 bases. The junction had 8 bases not matched to a gene; V was cut back by 5 bases and J by 12 bases. The germline V gene encodes CDR1 SEHNR and CDR2 FQNEAQ (reference sequence). The CDR3 spans 12 residues. CDR3 sequence reads: CASSGLVGQGYF. The CDR3 nucleotides are TGTGCCAGCAGCGGGCTGGTGGGACAGGGGTACTTC.

This clonotype was counted only a few times. The chain carries TRBV4-2 and TRBJ2-1; 9 bases are shared with TRBD1. Germline V gene lookup returns CDR1 LGHNA and CDR2 YNFKEQ. This CDR3 spans 15 amino acids. V trimming: 2 bases; J trimming: 4 bases; junction bases outside the gene matches: 3. The CDR3 bases are TGTGCCAGCAGCCAACCGGGACAGGGATACAATGAGCAGTTCTTC. This gives the protein CASSQPGQGYNEQFF.

The chain employs TRBV20-1 and TRBJ1-2; D unclear. CDR1 is DFQATT and CDR2 is SNEGSKA in the germline V gene (reference sequence). The CDR3 totals 13 residues. Deletions cut 4 bases from V and 8 bases from J, with 17 bases between. For the CDR3, the DNA is TGCAGTGCTACCACCGGGAGTGGGTCCGGCTACACCTTC. It codes for CSATTGSGSGYTF.

This clonotype was detected many times. The chain couples TRBV20-1 to TRBJ2-5; D is perhaps TRBD1 (5 bases). This CDR3 contains 12 residues. In germline, CDR1 is DFQATT, CDR2 SNEGSKA (reference sequence). V lost 7 bases and J 2 bases, leaving 11 bases between the germline ends. CDR3 region: CSVWGPQETQYF. In DNA, the CDR3 is TGCAGTGTTTGGGGCCCGCAAGAGACCCAGTACTTC.

This clonotype was seen a handful of times. The chain combines TRBV5-1 with TRBJ2-2; 7 bases align to TRBD1. This CDR3 is built from 19 residues. Germline CDR1 is SGHRS and CDR2 is YFSETQ. Trimming at V came to 6 bases and at J to 0 bases, leaving 17 bases not matched to a gene. The CDR3 loop reads CASTDYPFQGTANTGELFF. The DNA for the CDR3 is TGCGCCAGCACCGACTATCCCTTCCAAGGGACAGCGAACACCGGGGAGCTGTTTTTT.

This chain joins TRBV27 and TRBJ1-2, with 9 bases fitting TRBD1. CDR3 length: 15 amino acids. Germline V lookup: CDR1 MNHEY, CDR2 SMNVEV (reference sequence). With 0 bases clipped from V and 8 bases from J, the junction kept 7 bases outside the gene matches. For the CDR3, the DNA is TGTGCCAGCAGTTTATCCGGACAGGGGTCTAACGGCTACACCTTC. Translating gives CASSLSGQGSNGYTF.

The chain carries TRBV7-2 and TRBJ2-1; possibly TRBD1 or TRBD2 for D (5 bases each). The CDR3 is 17 amino acids. V lost 1 base to trimming and J lost 0 bases, with 13 bases between them. Germline V gene sequence: CDR1 SGHTA, CDR2 FQGNSA. The CDR3 loop reads CASSLGRGASSYNEQFF. The CDR3, as DNA: TGTGCCAGCAGCTTAGGTCGAGGGGCCAGCTCCTACAATGAGCAGTTCTTC. Supplemented by reference TRBV7-2 and TRBJ2-1, the full variable domain reads GAGVSQSPSNKVTEKGKDVELRCDPISGHTALYWYRQSLGQGLEFLIYFQGNSAPDKSGLPSDRFSAERTGGSVSTLTIQRTQQEDSAVYLCASSLGRGASSYNEQFFGPGTRLTVL.

The V call is TRBV6-6, the J call TRBJ2-1; D is unresolved. V was pared by 7 bases and J by 4 bases, with 8 bases between. The CDR3 contains 12 residues. CDR1 is MNHNY and CDR2 is SVGAGI in the germline V gene (reference sequence). The CDR3 bases are TGTGCCAGCACCCTGGGATACAATGAGCAGTTCTTC. This codes for CASTLGYNEQFF.

The gene calls are TRBV5-1 and TRBJ2-1, with 11 nucleotides matching TRBD1. Germline values: CDR1 SGHRS, CDR2 YFSETQ. The J segment lost 0 bases and the V segment lost 2 bases, leaving 13 bases of the junction unmatched. The CDR3 loop spans 20 amino acids. CDR3 in amino acids: CASSFGRTGGFQSSYNEQFF. CDR3 nucleotide sequence: TGCGCCAGCAGCTTTGGACGGACAGGGGGCTTTCAAAGCTCCTACAATGAGCAGTTCTTC.

This chain joins TRBV12-3 or TRBV12-4 and TRBJ2-1, with TRBD2 matching over 10 bases. The V gene end was trimmed by 3 bases and the J gene end by 9 bases; junction bases not matched to a gene: 5. This CDR3 contains 14 residues. CDR3 bases: TGTGCCAGCAGTTTGCTAGCGGGGGCTATTGAGCAGTTCTTC. Its translation: CASSLLAGAIEQFF.

V and J are TRBV7-6 and TRBJ2-3, with 7 bases matching TRBD2. V lost 1 base and J lost 4; bases outside the gene matches: 8. Germline V CDR1 and CDR2: SGHVS, FNYEAQ. The CDR3 length is 16 residues. CDR3 DNA sequence: TGTGCCAGCAGCTTAGTAGCGGGCGGGGACGCAGATACGCAGTATTTT. Amino acid sequence: CASSLVAGGDADTQYF.

V and J are TRBV7-2 and TRBJ2-2; 9 bases map to TRBD1. The CDR3 has 15 residues. Germline V gene data show CDR1 as SGHTA and CDR2 as FQGNSA. V was clipped by 6 bases and J by 3 bases; unmatched bases: 5. The CDR3 DNA sequence: TGTGCCAGCAGGGGGACAGGGATAGACACCGGGGAGCTGTTTTTT. As protein: CASRGTGIDTGELFF.

Regarding this clonotype: At one of its ends the junction is not consistent with the germline gene, which may arise from a read error. The chain employs TRBV28 and TRBJ1-1; D uncertain. The germline V gene encodes CDR1 MDHEN and CDR2 SYDVKM. This CDR3 has 11 amino acids. DNA for the CDR3: TGTGCCAGCAGTTTAGCTAGGGAAGTTTTCTTT. Translating gives CASSLAREVFF. Full variable domain (outside the CDR3, taken from reference TRBV28 and TRBJ1-1): DVKVTQSSRYLVKRTGEKVFLECVQDMDHENMFWYRQDPGLGLRLIYFSYDVKMKEKGDIPEGYSVSREKKERFSLILESASTNQTSMYLCASSLAREVFFGQGTRLTVV.

This clonotype was detected only a few times. The chain employs TRBV4-1 and TRBJ1-5; D ambiguous. Germline assignment: CDR1 MGHRA and CDR2 YSYEKL. With 4 bases removed from V and 0 bases from J, the gap between germline ends came to 13 bases. The CDR3 consists of 16 residues. CDR3 coding DNA: TGCGCCAGCAGCCTCACTGGACTGCTTAGCAATCAGCCCCAGCATTTT. Amino acids: CASSLTGLLSNQPQHF.

This clonotype was seen a handful of times. The chain has TRBV6-2 or TRBV6-3 and TRBJ2-2, with 7 bases lining up with TRBD1. There are 14 residues in the CDR3. CDR1 and CDR2 (germline): MNHEY, SVGEGT. The V gene end was trimmed by 5 bases and the J gene end by 7 bases; junction bases not matched to a gene: 7. CDR3 sequence (DNA): TGTGCCAGCAGTGGCACAGGGGCGGTCGGGGAGCTGTTTTTT. This gives the protein CASSGTGAVGELFF.

CDR3 coding DNA: TGTGCCAGCAGTGCACTAGGATGGGGAGAGACCCAGTACTTC. Protein product: CASSALGWGETQYF. The chain couples TRBV27 to TRBJ2-5, with a possible D match to TRBD2 (5 bases). The V end lost 5 bases, the J end lost 4 bases, and 14 bases lay between the germline ends. The CDR3 has 14 amino acids. Germline CDR1 MNHEY, CDR2 SMNVEV (reference sequence).

This clonotype was seen a few times. V gene TRBV20-1 combines with J gene TRBJ1-1; 7 nucleotides match TRBD1. The CDR3 spans 13 residues. Germline lookup yields CDR1 DFQATT and CDR2 SNEGSKA (reference sequence). The junction had 8 bases not matched to a gene; V was cut back by 6 bases and J by 4 bases. The CDR3 spells CSATTGEATEAFF. In nucleotides, the CDR3 is TGCAGTGCCACCACAGGGGAGGCCACTGAAGCTTTCTTT.

This chain links TRBV5-4 with TRBJ2-3; 10 nucleotides agree with TRBD2. Germline values: CDR1 SGHNT, CDR2 YYREEE (reference sequence). Unmatched junction bases numbered 1, after V lost 4 bases and J lost 2 bases. This CDR3 has 14 residues. In nucleotides, the CDR3 is TGTGCCAGCAGCACTAGCGGGGCCACAGATACGCAGTATTTT. Translation gives CASSTSGATDTQYF.

This clonotype was counted between two and nine times. The V gene is TRBV20-1, the J gene TRBJ2-5; the D gene could be TRBD1 or TRBD2 (5 bases each). V lost 0 bases, J lost 2 bases, and 10 bases lay in between. The CDR3 is made up of 14 amino acids. Germline V gene data show CDR1 as DFQATT and CDR2 as SNEGSKA (reference sequence). In DNA, the CDR3 is TGCAGTGCTAGAGATGAGGGGTCACAAGAGACCCAGTACTTC. It is translated as CSARDEGSQETQYF.

The chain combines TRBV3-1 with TRBJ1-2, with no clear D. The V end lost 1 base, the J end lost 0 bases, and 6 bases lay between the germline ends. The CDR3 covers 14 residues. The germline V gene has CDR1 LGHDT and CDR2 YNNKEL (reference sequence). Written as DNA, the CDR3 is TGTGCCAGCAGCCAAGGGGCCTCTAACTATGGCTACACCTTC. It translates to CASSQGASNYGYTF.